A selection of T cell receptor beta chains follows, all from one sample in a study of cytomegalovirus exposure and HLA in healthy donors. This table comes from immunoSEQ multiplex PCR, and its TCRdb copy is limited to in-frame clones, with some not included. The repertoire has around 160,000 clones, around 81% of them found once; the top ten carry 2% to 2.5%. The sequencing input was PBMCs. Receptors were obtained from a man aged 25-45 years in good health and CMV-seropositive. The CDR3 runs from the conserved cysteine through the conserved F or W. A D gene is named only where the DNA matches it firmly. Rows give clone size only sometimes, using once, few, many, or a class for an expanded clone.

cdr3_aa: CASRGPTGGFSPLHF
v_call: TRBV19
d_call: TRBD1
clone_size: few
j_call: TRBJ1-6

cdr3_aa: CASSLDRQKIGELFF
v_call: TRBV11-2
d_call: .
clone_size: .
j_call: TRBJ2-2

cdr3_aa: CASSLGGGETQYF
v_call: TRBV7-6
d_call: TRBD2
clone_size: once
j_call: TRBJ2-5

cdr3_aa: CASSEDRGWYF
v_call: TRBV5-1
d_call: TRBD1
clone_size: .
j_call: TRBJ2-5

cdr3_aa: CASSLIPLEAFF
v_call: TRBV7-9
d_call: .
clone_size: .
j_call: TRBJ1-1

cdr3_aa: CASSSRTGGNEQFF
v_call: TRBV5-4
d_call: TRBD1
clone_size: .
j_call: TRBJ2-1

cdr3_aa: CASSENEGGDEQFF
v_call: TRBV10-1
d_call: .
clone_size: .
j_call: TRBJ2-1

cdr3_aa: CASSVEAGNTEAFF
v_call: TRBV9
d_call: .
clone_size: .
j_call: TRBJ1-1

cdr3_aa: CASSLGDRGIVEQFF
v_call: TRBV13
d_call: TRBD1
clone_size: .
j_call: TRBJ2-1

cdr3_aa: CASSLGQGNGYTF
v_call: TRBV13
d_call: TRBD1
clone_size: .
j_call: TRBJ1-2

cdr3_aa: CAWSGQGLYGYTF
v_call: TRBV30
d_call: TRBD1
clone_size: .
j_call: TRBJ1-2

cdr3_aa: CASSKGGQKNEKLFF
v_call: TRBV21-1
d_call: .
clone_size: once
j_call: TRBJ1-4

cdr3_aa: CASSLQVFLNQPQHF
v_call: TRBV4-1
d_call: .
clone_size: .
j_call: TRBJ1-5

cdr3_aa: CALRGERSTDTQYF
v_call: TRBV5-4
d_call: TRBD2
clone_size: .
j_call: TRBJ2-3

cdr3_aa: CASSTLWTGAYNEQFF
v_call: TRBV19
d_call: TRBD1
clone_size: .
j_call: TRBJ2-1

cdr3_aa: CASSEVGGTYEQYF
v_call: TRBV10-2
d_call: .
clone_size: .
j_call: TRBJ2-7

cdr3_aa: CAISPATGGHTEAFF
v_call: TRBV10-3
d_call: TRBD1
clone_size: .
j_call: TRBJ1-1

cdr3_aa: CASSRDISSGGAYEQFF
v_call: TRBV4-2
d_call: TRBD2
clone_size: .
j_call: TRBJ2-1

cdr3_aa: CASSLRQGYEQYF
v_call: TRBV7-2
d_call: TRBD1
clone_size: .
j_call: TRBJ2-7

cdr3_aa: CASSYARGEQFF
v_call: TRBV6-5
d_call: .
clone_size: .
j_call: TRBJ2-1

cdr3_aa: CATSTLILGGDYEQFF
v_call: TRBV15
d_call: TRBD2
clone_size: .
j_call: TRBJ2-1

cdr3_aa: CASSPETVVGTF
v_call: TRBV9
d_call: .
clone_size: .
j_call: TRBJ1-2

cdr3_aa: CATSKTGAAEAFF
v_call: TRBV15
d_call: TRBD1
clone_size: .
j_call: TRBJ1-1

cdr3_aa: CASSPGGSGNTIYF
v_call: TRBV9
d_call: .
clone_size: .
j_call: TRBJ1-3

cdr3_aa: CASSQVLAGSYEQYF
v_call: TRBV4-1
d_call: TRBD2
clone_size: .
j_call: TRBJ2-7

cdr3_aa: CASSLGQASLYGYTF
v_call: TRBV10-2
d_call: TRBD1
clone_size: .
j_call: TRBJ1-2

cdr3_aa: CASSPLGGGNEQYF
v_call: TRBV11-1
d_call: .
clone_size: .
j_call: TRBJ2-7

cdr3_aa: CASNQGNSPLHF
v_call: TRBV7-8
d_call: .
clone_size: once
j_call: TRBJ1-6

cdr3_aa: CSVYRGSRYGCTF
v_call: TRBV29-1
d_call: TRBD1
clone_size: .
j_call: TRBJ1-2

cdr3_aa: CASSARTGGIVNEKLFF
v_call: TRBV11-2
d_call: TRBD1
clone_size: .
j_call: TRBJ1-4

cdr3_aa: CASSFGPGGRNSPLHF
v_call: TRBV5-6
d_call: TRBD1
clone_size: few
j_call: TRBJ1-6

cdr3_aa: CASSSGQTFNNEQFF
v_call: TRBV5-1
d_call: .
clone_size: .
j_call: TRBJ2-1

cdr3_aa: CASSPPGSGNTIYF
v_call: TRBV18
d_call: .
clone_size: .
j_call: TRBJ1-3

cdr3_aa: CASSLTGRGTGELFF
v_call: TRBV5-1
d_call: .
clone_size: .
j_call: TRBJ2-2

cdr3_aa: CASSPRDRGPGELFF
v_call: TRBV4-1
d_call: TRBD1
clone_size: once
j_call: TRBJ2-2

cdr3_aa: CASSQDLARETQYF
v_call: TRBV4-3
d_call: .
clone_size: .
j_call: TRBJ2-5

cdr3_aa: CASSYSGAQDTQYF
v_call: TRBV5-1
d_call: .
clone_size: .
j_call: TRBJ2-3